Sequencing of this T cell receptor beta chain was carried out in a study of shared clonotypes between healthy human individuals (dated by TCRdb to 2020 to 2021). About the study as a whole: The cohort included a few men and two women between 18 and 49 years of age. For each donor, CD4 naive and CD4 memory were each run on three plates, CD8 naive on two plates, and CD8 memory on one plate. To increase sequencing depth and limit assay-specific biases, different laboratories used diverse techniques to prepare libraries and sequence TCR repertoires. To estimate repertoire size and how much clonotypes are shared between individuals, the study performed deep sequencing of blood TCR repertoires from a few healthy adults. Leukapheresis yielded between about 0.94 and 9.5 billion PBMCs per donor. Results the study describes overall, beyond this receptor: Based on pairwise subsampling, the degree of clonotype sharing among donors was expected to be affected by sequencing depth. Because the study included a small number of donors, the genetic and exposure-history diversity represented was limited. Compared with non-shared clonotypes, clonotypes shared by all four sorted-subset donors had higher generation probabilities. Rarefaction of sorted-subset datasets indicated incomplete sequencing despite the large sequencing depth. Naive subsets generally had larger estimated clonotype richness than memory subsets did. Sampling was limited to blood, and TCR repertoires in tissue likely differ from TCR repertoires in blood. Sharing across a few donors was observed for around 5% of naive CD4, over 3% of naive CD8, 2% to 2.5% of memory CD4, and about 0.4% of memory CD8 clonotypes.

TCR CDR3 regions were amplified from genomic DNA by multiplex PCR using the deep immunoSEQ assay. Extracted genomic DNA from each cell subset was spread evenly across all wells of several immunoSEQ 96-well plates, with each plate serving as a replicate. For sorted subsets, each replicate PCR was loaded with roughly 0.2 ug genomic DNA, equivalent to approximately 27,000 T cell genomes. Purified libraries were measured with a Qubit 3.0 fluorometer, size-checked on a Bioanalyzer 2100, and measured again with the KAPA Library Quantification kit. Each immunoSEQ 96-well plate was sequenced on its own single-read 150-cycle Illumina NextSeq 550 flow cell. In the original analysis: The immunoSEQ output contained only junctional sequences without quality scores, so filtering could not match that applied to full-length reads. To assign V/J genes and CDR3, sequences were annotated using PyIR, a Python wrapper for IgBLAST v1.9, with IMGT germline references. Reads with weak V/J assignments (E-value above 1e-6), missing CDR3, stop codons, out-of-frame junctions, or ambiguous translated residues were removed. V3J clonotypes were defined as sequences sharing the same inferred V gene, J gene, and CDR3 amino acid sequence. Percentage overlap between repertoires was calculated by dividing the number of shared unique clonotypes by the size of the smaller repertoire. Richness of each repertoire was evaluated using RTK rarefaction, the Chao1 estimator, and Recon v2.1 estimates of unobserved clonotypes. Generation probabilities were computed with OLGA for all TCRbeta clonotypes obtained by the gDNA method from several donors. In TCRdb, the immuneACCESS table is reduced to in-frame sequences with V and J assigned. These tables do not hold every clone; where another copy was compared, an unresolved V gene accounts for under half, and the others remain unexplained. V and J calls and clone size are those listed in that table; D and trimming were worked out from the DNA. The sample yields roughly 1.4 million clones; around 98.5% were counted once. 0.36% of the sample is in the top ten clones.

Healthy HIV-negative adults with no recently reported acute infections or vaccinations were included as donors. Only Caucasian adults living in Nashville, Tennessee, USA were represented among the donors. CD4+ T cells were enriched by magnetic negative selection; naive cells were then positively selected on CD45RA, and the negative fraction formed the memory subset. After blood collection by leukapheresis, PBMCs were isolated using Ficoll-Histopaque density gradient centrifugation and then cryopreserved in the vapor phase of liquid nitrogen. Analytical flow cytometry was used to check the purity and quantity of each magnetically sorted T cell population. From each sorted fraction, genomic DNA was isolated and quantified by UV absorbance on a Nanodrop 2000c. As to this clone: Its antigen is not yet known. Base quality data are lacking; no much larger clone is found one base away.

The sample taken for sequencing was naive CD4+ T cells sorted from blood. Explained via the paper, the cell subset or site label denotes: CD45RA+ positively selected. The clonotype originates from a man between 25 and 39 years old in good health.

Read as DNA, the sequence is TGTGCCAGCAGCCAAAATTCTAGACTTTACTTC. Its protein is CASSQNSRLYF. Recombination connected TRBV14 to TRBJ2-7, with no reliable assignment of the D segment. As encoded in the germline V gene, CDR1 is SGHDN while CDR2 is FVKESK. The CDR3 runs 11 amino acids, cysteine and phenylalanine included. Just the 33-base CDR3 DNA is kept, in frame starting at base 1. V sheds 2 bases and J sheds 13 bases, leaving 12 bases between their ends.